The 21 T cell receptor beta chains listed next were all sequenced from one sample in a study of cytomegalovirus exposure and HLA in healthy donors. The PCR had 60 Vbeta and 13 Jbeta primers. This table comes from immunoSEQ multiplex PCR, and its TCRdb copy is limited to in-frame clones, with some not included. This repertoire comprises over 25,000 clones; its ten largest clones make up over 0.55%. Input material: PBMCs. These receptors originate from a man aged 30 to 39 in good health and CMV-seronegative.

The CDR3 sequence: CAISESLSGEQYF. The DNA of the CDR3 is TGTGCCATCAGTGAGTCGCTTAGCGGGGAGCAGTACTTC. The rearrangement uses TRBV10-3 and TRBJ2-7; 7 positions match TRBD2. Trimming cost V 0 bases and J 7 bases; bases outside gene matches: 3. The germline gives CDR1 ENHRY, CDR2 SYGVKD. The CDR3 spans 13 residues.

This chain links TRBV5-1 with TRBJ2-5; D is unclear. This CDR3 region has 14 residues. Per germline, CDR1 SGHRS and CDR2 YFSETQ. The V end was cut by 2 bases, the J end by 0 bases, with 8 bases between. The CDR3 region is CASSLNQYQETQYF. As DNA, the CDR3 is TGCGCCAGCAGCTTAAACCAGTACCAAGAGACCCAGTACTTC. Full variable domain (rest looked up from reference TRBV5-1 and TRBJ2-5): KAGVTQTPRYLIKTRGQQVTLSCSPISGHRSVSWYQQTPGQGLQFLFEYFSETQRNKGNFPGRFSGRQFSNSRSEMNVSTLELGDSALYLCASSLNQYQETQYFGPGTRLLVL.

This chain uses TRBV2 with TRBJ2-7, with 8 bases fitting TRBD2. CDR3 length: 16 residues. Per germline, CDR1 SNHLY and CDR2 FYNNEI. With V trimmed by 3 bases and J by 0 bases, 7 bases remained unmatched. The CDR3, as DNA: TGTGCCAGCAGTGACGGGGGCACTAGCGGCTCCTACGAGCAGTACTTC. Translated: CASSDGGTSGSYEQYF.

The CDR3 loop is CASSGQGLEAGNTIYF. CDR3 nucleotide sequence: TGTGCCAGCAGTGGACAGGGTCTCGAAGCTGGAAACACCATATATTTT. The genes are TRBV2 and TRBJ1-3; 7 bases agree with TRBD1. V was clipped by 4 bases and J by 2 bases; unmatched bases: 8. Germline CDR1 is SNHLY and CDR2 is FYNNEI. The CDR3 sequence is 16 residues long. Supplemented by reference TRBV2 and TRBJ1-3, the full variable domain reads EPEVTQTPSHQVTQMGQEVILRCVPISNHLYFYWYRQILGQKVEFLVSFYNNEISEKSEIFDDQFSVERPDGSNFTLKIRSTKLEDSAMYFCASSGQGLEAGNTIYFGEGSWLTVV.

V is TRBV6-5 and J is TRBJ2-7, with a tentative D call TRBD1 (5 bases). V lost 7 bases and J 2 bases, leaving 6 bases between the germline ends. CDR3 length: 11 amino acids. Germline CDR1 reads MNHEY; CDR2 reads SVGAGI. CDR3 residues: CASKGPYEQYF. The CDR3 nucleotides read TGTGCCAGCAAGGGGCCCTACGAGCAGTACTTC.

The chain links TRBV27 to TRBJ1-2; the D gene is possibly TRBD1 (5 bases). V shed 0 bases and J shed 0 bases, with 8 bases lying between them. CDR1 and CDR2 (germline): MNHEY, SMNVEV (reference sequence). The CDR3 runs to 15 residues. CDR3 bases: TGTGCCAGCAGTTTATCGTCGACAGCTAACTATGGCTACACCTTC. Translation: CASSLSSTANYGYTF.

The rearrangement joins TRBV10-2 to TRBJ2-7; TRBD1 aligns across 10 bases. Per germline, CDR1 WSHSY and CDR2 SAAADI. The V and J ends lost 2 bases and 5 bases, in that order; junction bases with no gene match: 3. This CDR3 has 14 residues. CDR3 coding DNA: TGCGCCAGCAGTGAGATGGGACAGGGGCACGAGCAGTACTTC. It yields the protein CASSEMGQGHEQYF.

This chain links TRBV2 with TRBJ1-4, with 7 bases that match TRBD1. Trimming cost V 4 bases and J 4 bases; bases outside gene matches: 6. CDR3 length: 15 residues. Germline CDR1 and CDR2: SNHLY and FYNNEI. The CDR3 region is CASSAQGQINEKLFF. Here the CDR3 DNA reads TGTGCCAGCAGTGCACAGGGACAGATTAATGAAAAACTGTTTTTT. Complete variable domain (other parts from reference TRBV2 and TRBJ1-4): EPEVTQTPSHQVTQMGQEVILRCVPISNHLYFYWYRQILGQKVEFLVSFYNNEISEKSEIFDDQFSVERPDGSNFTLKIRSTKLEDSAMYFCASSAQGQINEKLFFGSGTQLSVL.

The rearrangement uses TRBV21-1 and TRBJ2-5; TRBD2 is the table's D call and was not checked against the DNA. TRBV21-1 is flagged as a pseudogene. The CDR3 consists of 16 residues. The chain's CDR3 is CASSKAPGLAKETQYF. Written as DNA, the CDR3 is TGTGCCAGCAGCAAAGCGCCGGGACTAGCGAAAGAGACCCAGTACTTC.

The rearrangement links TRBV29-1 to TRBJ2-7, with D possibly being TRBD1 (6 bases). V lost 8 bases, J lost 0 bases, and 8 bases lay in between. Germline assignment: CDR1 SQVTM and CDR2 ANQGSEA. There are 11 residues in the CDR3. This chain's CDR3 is CSLDSSYEQYF. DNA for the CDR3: TGCAGCTTGGACAGCTCCTACGAGCAGTACTTC.

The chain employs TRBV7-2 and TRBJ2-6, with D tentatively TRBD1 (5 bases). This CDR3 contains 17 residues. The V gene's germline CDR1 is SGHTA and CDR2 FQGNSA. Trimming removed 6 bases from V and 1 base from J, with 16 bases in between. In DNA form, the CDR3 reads TGTGCCAGCAGGAGGACAAGGCTCTGGTCTGGGGCCAACGTCCTGACTTTC. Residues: CASRRTRLWSGANVLTF.

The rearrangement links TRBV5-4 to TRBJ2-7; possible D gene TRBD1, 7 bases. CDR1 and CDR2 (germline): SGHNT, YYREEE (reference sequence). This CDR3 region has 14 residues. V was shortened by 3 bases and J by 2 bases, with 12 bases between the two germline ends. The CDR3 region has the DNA TGTGCCAGCAGCTCAGGGGGGACTCCCTACGAGCAGTACTTC. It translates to CASSSGGTPYEQYF.

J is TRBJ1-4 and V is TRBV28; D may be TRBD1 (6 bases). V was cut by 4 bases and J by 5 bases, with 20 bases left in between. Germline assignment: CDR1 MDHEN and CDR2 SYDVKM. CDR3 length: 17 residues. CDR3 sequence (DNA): TGTGCCAGCAGTTCTGGAAGGGGGAAGCCCGAGAATGAAAAACTGTTTTTT. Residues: CASSSGRGKPENEKLFF. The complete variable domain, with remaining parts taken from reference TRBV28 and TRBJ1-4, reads DVKVTQSSRYLVKRTGEKVFLECVQDMDHENMFWYRQDPGLGLRLIYFSYDVKMKEKGDIPEGYSVSREKKERFSLILESASTNQTSMYLCASSSGRGKPENEKLFFGSGTQLSVL.

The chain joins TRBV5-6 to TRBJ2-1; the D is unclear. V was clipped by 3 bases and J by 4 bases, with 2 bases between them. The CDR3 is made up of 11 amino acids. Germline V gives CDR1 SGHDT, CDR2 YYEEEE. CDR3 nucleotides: TGTGCCAGCAGCTCGTACAATGAGCAGTTCTTC. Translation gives CASSSYNEQFF.

Here the CDR3 DNA reads TGTGCCAGCAGTTTTTGGACTAGCGATGAGCAGTTCTTC. Protein: CASSFWTSDEQFF. The chain carries TRBV27 and TRBJ2-1; 9 nucleotides align to TRBD2. This CDR3 has 13 amino acids. The V segment lost 3 bases and the J segment 8 bases; nucleotides outside the gene matches: 2. The germline V gene has CDR1 MNHEY and CDR2 SMNVEV (reference sequence).

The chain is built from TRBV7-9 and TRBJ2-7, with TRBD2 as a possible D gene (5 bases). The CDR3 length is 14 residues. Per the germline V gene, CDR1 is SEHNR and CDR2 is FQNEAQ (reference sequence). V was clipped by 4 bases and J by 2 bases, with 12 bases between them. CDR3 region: CASSSAGIPYEQYF. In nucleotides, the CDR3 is TGTGCCAGCAGCTCGGCCGGGATACCCTACGAGCAGTACTTC. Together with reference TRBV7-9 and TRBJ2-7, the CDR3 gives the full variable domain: DTGVSQNPRHKITKRGQNVTFRCDPISEHNRLYWYRQTLGQGPEFLTYFQNEAQLEKSRLLSDRFSAERPKGSFSTLEIQRTEQGDSAMYLCASSSAGIPYEQYFGPGTRLTVT.

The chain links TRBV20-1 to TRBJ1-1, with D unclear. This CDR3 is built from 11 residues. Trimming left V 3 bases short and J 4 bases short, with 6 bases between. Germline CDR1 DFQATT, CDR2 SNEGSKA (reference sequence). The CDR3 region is CSASPSTEAFF. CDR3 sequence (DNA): TGCAGTGCTAGTCCCAGCACTGAAGCTTTCTTT.

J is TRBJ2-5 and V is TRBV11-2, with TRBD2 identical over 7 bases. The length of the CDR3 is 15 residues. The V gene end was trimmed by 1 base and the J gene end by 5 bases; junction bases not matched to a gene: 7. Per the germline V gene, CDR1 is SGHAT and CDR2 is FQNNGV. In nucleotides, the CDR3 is TGTGCCAGCAGCTTAGCGGGGAGGGTTAGGGAGACCCAGTACTTC. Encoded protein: CASSLAGRVRETQYF.

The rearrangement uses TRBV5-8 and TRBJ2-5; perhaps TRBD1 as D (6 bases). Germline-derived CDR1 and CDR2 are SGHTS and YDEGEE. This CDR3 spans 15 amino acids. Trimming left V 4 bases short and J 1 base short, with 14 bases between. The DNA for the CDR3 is TGTGCCAGCAGCGCCGGGACAACCGCCCAAGAGACCCAGTACTTC. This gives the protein CASSAGTTAQETQYF.

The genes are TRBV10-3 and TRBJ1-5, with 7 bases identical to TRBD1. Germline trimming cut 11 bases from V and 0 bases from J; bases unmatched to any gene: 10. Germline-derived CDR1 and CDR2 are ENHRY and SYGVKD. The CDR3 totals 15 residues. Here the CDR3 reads CAVGDSSYSNQPQHF. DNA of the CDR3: TGTGCCGTAGGGGACAGCAGTTATAGCAATCAGCCCCAGCATTTT.

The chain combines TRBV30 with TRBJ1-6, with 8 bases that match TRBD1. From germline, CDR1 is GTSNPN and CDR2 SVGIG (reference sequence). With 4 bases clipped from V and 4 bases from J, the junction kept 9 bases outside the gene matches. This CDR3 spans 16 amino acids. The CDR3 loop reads CAWTSAGGMYNSPLHF. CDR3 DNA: TGTGCCTGGACCTCGGCAGGGGGCATGTATAATTCACCCCTCCACTTT.